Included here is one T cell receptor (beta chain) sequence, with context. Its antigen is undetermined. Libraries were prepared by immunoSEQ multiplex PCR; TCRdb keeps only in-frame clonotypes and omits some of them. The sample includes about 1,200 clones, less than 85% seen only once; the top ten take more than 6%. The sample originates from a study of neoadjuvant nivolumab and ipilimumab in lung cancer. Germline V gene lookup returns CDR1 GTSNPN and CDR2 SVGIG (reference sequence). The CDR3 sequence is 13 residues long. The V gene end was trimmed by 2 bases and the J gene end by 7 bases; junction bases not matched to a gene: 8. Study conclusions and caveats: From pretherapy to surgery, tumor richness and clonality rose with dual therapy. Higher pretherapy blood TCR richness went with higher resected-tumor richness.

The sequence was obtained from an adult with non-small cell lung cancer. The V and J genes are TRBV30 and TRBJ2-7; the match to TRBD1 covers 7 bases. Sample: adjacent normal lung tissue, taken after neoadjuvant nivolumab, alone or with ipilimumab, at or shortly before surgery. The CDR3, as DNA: TGTGCCTGGAGTACCGGGACAGATTTGGAGCAGTACTTC. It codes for CAWSTGTDLEQYF.